This T cell receptor beta chain stems from a study of CD8 T cells in Susac syndrome. Sequencing targeted TCR beta in T cells from blood (CD8+ and CD4+). The multiple sclerosis controls were treatment-naive patients with relapsing-remitting disease that was stable or active. The CD8+ and CD4+ T cells were isolated magnetically using a negative isolation approach, whereas the TEMRA cells were enriched by FACS. This CDR3 comprises 14 residues. Germline V lookup: CDR1 SQVTM, CDR2 ANQGSEA. Trimming removed 6 bases at V and 1 base at J, with 15 bases between. An amount of RNA that ranged from about 0.45 to 1 ug was reverse transcribed with random hexamers. A multiplex approach, immunoSEQ multiplex PCR, amplified TCR beta CDR3 across 54 Vbeta and 13 Jbeta. Via MiXCR, TCRdb re-called the immunoSEQ multiplex PCR reads, giving one row per CDR3 protein. The sample records about 210,000 distinct CDR3 sequences, 95% being singletons.

The sequence was obtained from a human donor with multiple sclerosis. The chain combines TRBV29-1 with TRBJ1-1; D remains unclear. Material for sequencing was CD4+ T cells from PBMCs. Here the CDR3 reads CSVAKSGQNTEAFF. DNA for the CDR3: TGCAGCGTCGCGAAATCCGGCCAGAACACTGAAGCTTTCTTT.